This T cell receptor (beta chain) appears in the sequencing data of a study of blood T cell repertoires in COVID-19. Across the study: Both acute and convalescent COVID-19 samples were obtained from the United States, Italy and Spain. The analysed material was cDNA or gDNA that came from T cells, B-cell-depleted T cells, or PBMCs.

Trimming removed 4 bases from V and 5 bases from J; junction bases left unmatched: 4. The CDR3 extends over 13 amino acids. Germline lookup yields CDR1 SGHKS and CDR2 YYEKEE (reference sequence). Followed over time, Seattle patients had been enrolled while infection was active. Using immunoSEQ multiplex PCR, the repertoire was profiled, and TCRdb retains in-frame clones only, with some absent. The repertoire holds over 150,000 clones, with about 87% as singletons. This chain links TRBV5-5 with TRBJ1-2; TRBD1 matches at 8 bases. The sample was peripheral blood. This TCR was recovered from a woman aged 80 or older with COVID-19, enrolled during active disease. The CDR3, as DNA: TGTGCCAGCAGCCACGGACAGGGATATGGCTACACCTTC. Protein sequence: CASSHGQGYGYTF. The full variable domain, its missing parts supplied by reference TRBV5-5 and TRBJ1-2, is DAGVTQSPTHLIKTRGQQVTLRCSPISGHKSVSWYQQVLGQGPQFIFQYYEKEERGRGNFPDRFSARQFPNYSSELNVNALLLGDSALYLCASSHGQGYGYTFGSGTRLTVV.